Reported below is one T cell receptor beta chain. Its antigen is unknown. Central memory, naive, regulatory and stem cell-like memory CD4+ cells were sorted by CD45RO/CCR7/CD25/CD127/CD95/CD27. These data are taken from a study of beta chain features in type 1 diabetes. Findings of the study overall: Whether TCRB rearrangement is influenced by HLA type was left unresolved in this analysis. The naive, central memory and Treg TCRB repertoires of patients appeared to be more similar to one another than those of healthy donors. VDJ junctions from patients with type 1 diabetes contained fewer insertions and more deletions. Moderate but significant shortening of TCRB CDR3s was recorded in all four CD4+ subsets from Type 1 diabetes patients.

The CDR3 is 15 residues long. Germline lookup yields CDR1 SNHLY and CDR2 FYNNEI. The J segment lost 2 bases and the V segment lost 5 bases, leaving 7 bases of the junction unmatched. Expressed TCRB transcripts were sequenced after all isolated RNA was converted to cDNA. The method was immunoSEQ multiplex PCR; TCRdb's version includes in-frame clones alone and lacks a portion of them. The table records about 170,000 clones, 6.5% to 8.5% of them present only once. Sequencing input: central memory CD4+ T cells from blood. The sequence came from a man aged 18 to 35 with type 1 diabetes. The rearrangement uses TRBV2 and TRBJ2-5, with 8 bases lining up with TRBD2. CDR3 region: CASSFGGAPQETQYF. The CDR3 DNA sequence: TGTGCCAGCAGTTTCGGGGGGGCCCCACAAGAGACCCAGTACTTC.